This TCR beta chain comes out of a study of OX40 agonist ivuxolimab in advanced cancers. On the study more broadly: The patients received ivuxolimab by intravenous route every 2 weeks at 0.01 to 10 mg/kg. Prior therapy, whether anti-PD-1, anti-PD-L1 or anti-CTLA-4, was allowed, and approximately 40% had some.

After removal of 0 bases from V and 7 bases from J, the junction contained 12 bases not matched to a gene. CDR1 and CDR2 from the germline V gene are SGHRS and YFSETQ. The CDR3 is 16 residues long. General study results and limits: There was clonal expansion of CD4+ and CD8+ blood T cells by week 6 at 0.1 to 3.0 mg/kg. Researchers did not determine the expanded peripheral T cells' antigen specificity.

Sequenced by immunoSEQ multiplex PCR; TCRdb stores in-frame clones only, minus some. The data hold more than 50,000 clones, with 90% to 95% observed a single time. In the case of this clone: Its specificity is unknown.

The chain is built from TRBV5-1 and TRBJ1-1, with 7 bases identical to TRBD1. Source: CD4+ or CD8+ T cells sorted from blood, taken in a trial of the OX40 agonist ivuxolimab. The source of this sequence is an adult with an advanced solid tumor such as melanoma, head and neck, liver or kidney cancer. The CDR3: CASSLVAGQVPSEAFF. For the CDR3, the DNA is TGCGCCAGCAGCTTGGTAGCAGGACAGGTGCCGAGTGAAGCTTTCTTT. Full variable domain (missing parts from reference TRBV5-1 and TRBJ1-1): KAGVTQTPRYLIKTRGQQVTLSCSPISGHRSVSWYQQTPGQGLQFLFEYFSETQRNKGNFPGRFSGRQFSNSRSEMNVSTLELGDSALYLCASSLVAGQVPSEAFFGQGTRLTVV.